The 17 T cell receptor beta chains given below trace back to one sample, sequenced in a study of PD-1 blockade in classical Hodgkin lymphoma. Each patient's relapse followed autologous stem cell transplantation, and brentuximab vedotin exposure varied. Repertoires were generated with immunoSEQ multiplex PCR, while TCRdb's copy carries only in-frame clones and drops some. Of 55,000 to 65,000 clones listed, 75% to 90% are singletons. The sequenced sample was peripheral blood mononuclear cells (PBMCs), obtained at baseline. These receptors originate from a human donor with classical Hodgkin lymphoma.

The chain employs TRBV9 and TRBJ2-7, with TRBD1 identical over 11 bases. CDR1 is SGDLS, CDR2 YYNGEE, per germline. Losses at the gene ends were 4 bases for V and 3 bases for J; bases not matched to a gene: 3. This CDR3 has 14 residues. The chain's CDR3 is CASSLGTGGYEQYF. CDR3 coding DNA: TGTGCCAGCAGCCTAGGGACAGGGGGCTACGAGCAGTACTTC.

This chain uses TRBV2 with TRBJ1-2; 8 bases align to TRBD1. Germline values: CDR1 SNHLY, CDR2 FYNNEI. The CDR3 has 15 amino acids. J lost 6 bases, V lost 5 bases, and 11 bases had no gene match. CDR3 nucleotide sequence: TGTGCCAGCAGTATCACAGGGGGATTTTCTCATGGCTACACCTTC. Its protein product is CASSITGGFSHGYTF.

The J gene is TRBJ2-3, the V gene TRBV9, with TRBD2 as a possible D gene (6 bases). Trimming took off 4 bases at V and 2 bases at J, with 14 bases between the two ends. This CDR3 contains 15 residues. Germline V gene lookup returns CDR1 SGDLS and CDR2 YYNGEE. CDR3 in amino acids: CASSFWGVSTDTQYF. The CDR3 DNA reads TGTGCCAGCAGCTTTTGGGGGGTGTCCACAGATACGCAGTATTTT. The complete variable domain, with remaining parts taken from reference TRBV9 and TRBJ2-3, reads DSGVTQTPKHLITATGQRVTLRCSPRSGDLSVYWYQQSLDQGLQFLIQYYNGEERAKGNILERFSAQQFPDLHSELNLSSLELGDSALYFCASSFWGVSTDTQYFGPGTRLTVL.

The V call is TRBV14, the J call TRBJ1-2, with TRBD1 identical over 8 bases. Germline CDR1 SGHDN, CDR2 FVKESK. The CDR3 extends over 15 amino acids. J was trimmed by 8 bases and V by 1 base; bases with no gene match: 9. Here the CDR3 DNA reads TGTGCCAGCAGCCAAGCGCCGGGGACAGGTCAGGGCTACACCTTC. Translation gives CASSQAPGTGQGYTF. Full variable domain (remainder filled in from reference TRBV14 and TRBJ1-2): EAGVTQFPSHSVIEKGQTVTLRCDPISGHDNLYWYRRVMGKEIKFLLHFVKESKQDESGMPNNRFLAERTGGTYSTLKVQPAELEDSGVYFCASSQAPGTGQGYTFGSGTRLTVV.

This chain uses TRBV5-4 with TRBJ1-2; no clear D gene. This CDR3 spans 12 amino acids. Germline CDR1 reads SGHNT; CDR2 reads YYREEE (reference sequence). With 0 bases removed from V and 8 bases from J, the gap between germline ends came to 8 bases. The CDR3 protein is CASSLEYLGYTF. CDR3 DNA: TGTGCCAGCAGCTTGGAGTATCTGGGCTACACCTTC.

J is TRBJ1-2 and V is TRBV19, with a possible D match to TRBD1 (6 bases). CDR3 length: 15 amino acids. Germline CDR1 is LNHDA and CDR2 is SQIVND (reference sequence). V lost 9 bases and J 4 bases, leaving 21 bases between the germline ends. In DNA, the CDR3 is TGTGCCAGCAGCCCATTGGGGGGCGCGGGCTATGGCTACACCTTC. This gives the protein CASSPLGGAGYGYTF.

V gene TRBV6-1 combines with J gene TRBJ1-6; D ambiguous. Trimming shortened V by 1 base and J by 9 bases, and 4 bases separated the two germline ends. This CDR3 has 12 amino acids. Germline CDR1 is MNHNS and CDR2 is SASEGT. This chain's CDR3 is CASSEGSSPLHF. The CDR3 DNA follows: TGTGCCAGCAGTGAAGGGAGTTCACCCCTCCACTTT.

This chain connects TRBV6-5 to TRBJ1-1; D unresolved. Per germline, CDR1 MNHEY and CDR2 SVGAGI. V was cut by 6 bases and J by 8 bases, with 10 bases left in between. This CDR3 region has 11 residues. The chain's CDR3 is CASSPGLEAFF. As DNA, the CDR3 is TGTGCCAGCAGCCCCGGGTTGGAAGCTTTCTTT.

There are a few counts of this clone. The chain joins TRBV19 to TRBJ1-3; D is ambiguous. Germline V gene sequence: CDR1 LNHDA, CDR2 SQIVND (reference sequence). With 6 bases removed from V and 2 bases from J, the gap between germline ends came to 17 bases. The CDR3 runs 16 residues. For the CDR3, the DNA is TGTGCCAGTAGGAGGGTGGAGTCAGCCGCTGGAAACACCATATATTTT. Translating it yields CASRRVESAAGNTIYF. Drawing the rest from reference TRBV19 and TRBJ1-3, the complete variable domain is DGGITQSPKYLFRKEGQNVTLSCEQNLNHDAMYWYRQDPGQGLRLIYYSQIVNDFQKGDIAEGYSVSREKKESFPLTVTSAQKNPTAFYLCASRRVESAAGNTIYFGEGSWLTVV.

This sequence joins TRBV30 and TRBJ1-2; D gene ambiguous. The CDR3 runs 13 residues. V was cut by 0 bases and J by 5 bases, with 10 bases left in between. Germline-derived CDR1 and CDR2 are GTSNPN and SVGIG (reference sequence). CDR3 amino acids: CAWSVWQVYGYTF. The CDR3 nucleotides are TGTGCCTGGAGTGTCTGGCAGGTTTATGGCTACACCTTC.

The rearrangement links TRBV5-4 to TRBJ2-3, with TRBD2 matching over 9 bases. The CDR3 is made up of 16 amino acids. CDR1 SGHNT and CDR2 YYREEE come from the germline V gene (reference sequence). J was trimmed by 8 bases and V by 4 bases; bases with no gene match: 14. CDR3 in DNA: TGTGCCAGCAGCCAATACCTTAGCGGGGGAGAGGGTACGCAGTATTTT. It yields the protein CASSQYLSGGEGTQYF.

CDR3 bases: TGTGCCAGCTTACTACGAGGTAGAACTAGCACAGATACGCAGTATTTT. Its translation: CASLLRGRTSTDTQYF. The genes are TRBV18 and TRBJ2-3; the D is unclear. Trimming stripped 7 bases from V and 0 bases from J, with 17 bases between. This CDR3 has 16 residues. Per the germline V gene, CDR1 is KGHSH and CDR2 is LQKENI.

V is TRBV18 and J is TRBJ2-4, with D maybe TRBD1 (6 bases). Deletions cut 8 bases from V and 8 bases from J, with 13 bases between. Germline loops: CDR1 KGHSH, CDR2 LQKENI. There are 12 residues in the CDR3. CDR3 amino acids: CASRPGQDIQYF. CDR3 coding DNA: TGTGCCAGCCGACCGGGACAAGACATTCAGTACTTC.

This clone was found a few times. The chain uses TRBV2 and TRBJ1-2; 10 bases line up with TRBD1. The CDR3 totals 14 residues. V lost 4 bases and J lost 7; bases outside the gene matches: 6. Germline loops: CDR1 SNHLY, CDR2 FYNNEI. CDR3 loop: CASSADRGRVGYTF. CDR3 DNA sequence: TGTGCCAGCAGTGCCGACAGGGGGCGGGTTGGCTACACCTTC.

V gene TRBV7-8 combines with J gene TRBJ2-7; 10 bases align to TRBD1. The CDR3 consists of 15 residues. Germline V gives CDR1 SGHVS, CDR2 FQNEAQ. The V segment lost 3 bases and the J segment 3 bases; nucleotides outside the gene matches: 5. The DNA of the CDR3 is TGTGCCAGCAGCTTTCCGGGACAGGGGATCTACGAGCAGTACTTC. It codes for CASSFPGQGIYEQYF.

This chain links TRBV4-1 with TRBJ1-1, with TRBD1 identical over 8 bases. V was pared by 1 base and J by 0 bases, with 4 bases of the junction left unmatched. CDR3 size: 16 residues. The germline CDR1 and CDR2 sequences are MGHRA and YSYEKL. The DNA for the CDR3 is TGCGCCAGCAGCCAAGGGACAGGGACAATGAACACTGAAGCTTTCTTT. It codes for CASSQGTGTMNTEAFF.

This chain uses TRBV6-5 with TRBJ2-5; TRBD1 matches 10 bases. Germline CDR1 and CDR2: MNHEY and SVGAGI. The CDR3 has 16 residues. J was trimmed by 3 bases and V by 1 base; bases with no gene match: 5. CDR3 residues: CASSYFGTGVEETQYF. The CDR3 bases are TGTGCCAGCAGTTACTTTGGGACAGGGGTCGAAGAGACCCAGTACTTC.